The 14 T cell receptor beta chains reported below all come from one sample, sequenced in a study of Ad26.COV2.S vaccination and SARS-CoV-2 variants. Some clones are missing from TCRdb's copy, which holds only in-frame ones; the method was immunoSEQ multiplex PCR. The sample holds 400,000 to 450,000 clones, over 75% seen once. Treatment denoted: around 19 received Ad26.COV2.S at low or high dose, single or two shots; about 5 received placebo; per-sample allocation not given. Following the first vaccine or placebo injection, samples were taken on day 63. Sequenced material: peripheral blood, taken in a trial of Ad26.COV2.S vaccine versus placebo. These receptors were taken from a person between 18 and 59 years old who received the Ad26.COV2.S COVID-19 vaccine or a placebo.

The V gene is TRBV25-1, the J gene TRBJ2-4; no clear D. CDR1 and CDR2 (germline): MGHDK, SYGVNS. The V end lost 3 bases, the J end lost 6 bases, and 9 bases lay between the germline ends. CDR3 length: 13 amino acids. The chain's CDR3 is CASSDIERNIQYF. The CDR3 DNA is TGTGCCAGCAGTGATATAGAGCGAAACATTCAGTACTTC.

The rearrangement uses TRBV9 and TRBJ2-5; D is unresolved. The length of the CDR3 is 15 residues. Per the germline V gene, CDR1 is SGDLS and CDR2 is YYNGEE. V lost 0 bases and J 5 bases, leaving 14 bases between the germline ends. CDR3 sequence: CASSVGHSDGETQYF. The CDR3 coding sequence is TGTGCCAGCAGCGTAGGACATTCGGACGGGGAGACCCAGTACTTC.

About this clone itself: The same CDR3 also results from other DNA sequences found in this sample. The rearrangement links TRBV7-9 to TRBJ1-3; D remains ambiguous. V lost 5 bases to trimming and J lost 0 bases, with 5 bases between them. This CDR3 is built from 13 residues. Germline V CDR1 and CDR2: SEHNR, FQNEAQ (reference sequence). The CDR3, as DNA: TGTGCCAGCAGCCCAAGCTCTGGAAACACCATATATTTT. It codes for CASSPSSGNTIYF.

The genes are TRBV7-9 and TRBJ2-7; TRBD1 matches 9 bases. CDR1 is SEHNR, CDR2 FQNEAQ, per germline (reference sequence). J lost 4 bases, V lost 5 bases, and 3 bases had no gene match. The CDR3 length is 13 residues. The CDR3 DNA reads as TGTGCCAGCAGCCGGACAGGGGAGTACGAGCAGTACTTC. Protein sequence: CASSRTGEYEQYF.

Only a few counts were recorded for this clone. The chain links TRBV10-1 to TRBJ2-1, with 9 nucleotides matching TRBD2. CDR3 length equals 15 residues. V was pared by 6 bases and J by 3 bases, with 6 bases of the junction left unmatched. Germline CDR1 reads WNHNN; CDR2 reads SYGVQD (reference sequence). CDR3 bases: TGCGCCAGCAGCGGTGGGACTAGCAGCTACAATGAGCAGTTCTTC. Amino acids: CASSGGTSSYNEQFF.

The V call is TRBV19, the J call TRBJ2-6; D is unresolved. The ends were cut back, 2 bases at V and 4 bases at J, with 6 bases in the middle. From germline, CDR1 is LNHDA and CDR2 SQIVND (reference sequence). This CDR3 region has 14 residues. The chain's CDR3 is CASSIWSGANVLTF. The CDR3 DNA reads TGTGCCAGTAGTATATGGTCCGGGGCCAACGTCCTGACTTTC.

The J gene is TRBJ1-5, the V gene TRBV27, with a possible D match to TRBD1 (5 bases). The germline CDR1 and CDR2 sequences are MNHEY and SMNVEV (reference sequence). This CDR3 comprises 13 residues. V lost 5 bases to trimming and J lost 6 bases, with 11 bases between them. The CDR3 loop is CASSPRGVQPQHF. The CDR3 DNA reads as TGTGCCAGCAGTCCCCGGGGGGTTCAGCCCCAGCATTTT.

The V and J genes are TRBV7-9 and TRBJ2-1, with 7 bases matching TRBD2. Trimming took 5 bases from V and 0 from J; bases not matched to a gene: 13. Per the germline V gene, CDR1 is SEHNR and CDR2 is FQNEAQ (reference sequence). The CDR3 sequence is 18 residues long. The CDR3 DNA reads as TGTGCCAGCAGCCCCTCTTCGCTGGGACTACACTCCTACAATGAGCAGTTCTTC. Amino acids: CASSPSSLGLHSYNEQFF.

In this sample, this clone turned up once. This chain joins TRBV29-1 and TRBJ2-6; 10 bases fit TRBD1. CDR1 is SQVTM and CDR2 is ANQGSEA in the germline V gene. The CDR3 has 18 amino acids. Trimming cost V 0 bases and J 0 bases; bases outside gene matches: 5. The CDR3: CSVEERTGGYSGANVLTF. CDR3 coding DNA: TGCAGCGTTGAAGAACGGACAGGGGGTTACTCTGGGGCCAACGTCCTGACTTTC.

V usage is TRBV7-9 and J usage is TRBJ1-2; the D is unclear. V lost 1 base and J 3 bases, leaving 15 bases between the germline ends. Germline loops: CDR1 SEHNR, CDR2 FQNEAQ (reference sequence). The CDR3 consists of 16 residues. CDR3 sequence: CASSLGDSVWDYGYTF. The DNA of the CDR3 is TGTGCCAGCAGCTTAGGTGACTCAGTCTGGGACTATGGCTACACCTTC.

The chain combines TRBV5-6 with TRBJ1-2; weak D call: TRBD1 (5 bases). V shed 4 bases and J shed 11 bases, with 18 bases lying between them. The CDR3 length is 13 residues. Germline V CDR1 and CDR2: SGHDT, YYEEEE. For the CDR3, the DNA is TGTGCCAGCAGCCCAGCGGGGACGCTTGGGTACACCTTC. It codes for CASSPAGTLGYTF.

The gene calls are TRBV20-1 and TRBJ2-7; D is unresolved. The V gene's germline CDR1 is DFQATT and CDR2 SNEGSKA (reference sequence). This CDR3 region has 13 residues. V gave up 3 bases and J gave up 3 bases, with 12 bases separating them. The CDR3 here is CSASQSIGYEQYF. The CDR3 nucleotides read TGCAGTGCTAGTCAATCGATTGGCTACGAGCAGTACTTC.

The chain links TRBV19 to TRBJ2-7; a possible D gene is TRBD1 (7 bases). The CDR3 sequence is 14 residues long. Per the germline V gene, CDR1 is LNHDA and CDR2 is SQIVND (reference sequence). Between the trimmed V and J ends, which lost 7 bases and 7 bases, there was a span of 20 bases. CDR3 coding DNA: TGTGCCAGTAATACGGAGGGGGCTTCGGGTGAGCAGTACTTC. As protein: CASNTEGASGEQYF.

The rearrangement uses TRBV19 and TRBJ1-1; D possibly corresponds to TRBD1 (6 bases). Germline lookup yields CDR1 LNHDA and CDR2 SQIVND (reference sequence). V was shortened by 4 bases and J by 1 base, with 10 bases between the two germline ends. The CDR3 totals 14 residues. The CDR3 DNA sequence: TGTGCCAGTAGTAGCGGGACAACGAACACTGAAGCTTTCTTT. Amino acid sequence: CASSSGTTNTEAFF.